Listed here are 14 T cell receptor beta chains from one sample, sequenced in a study of control samples from healthy donors and cancer patients. Repertoires were generated with immunoSEQ multiplex PCR, while TCRdb's copy carries only in-frame clones and drops some. The sample records under 200,000 clones, about 93% being singletons. Sequenced sample: blood. These receptors were taken from a woman aged 30 to 39 in good health.

A note on this clone: A read error may produce the germline difference seen at one junction end. The CDR3 DNA sequence: TGTGCCACCAGTCGGAAGGGAACCTACGAGCAGTACTTC. It yields the protein CATSRKGTYEQYF. V usage is TRBV10-3 and J usage is TRBJ2-7, with unresolved D. Germline loops: CDR1 ENHRY, CDR2 SYGVKD. This CDR3 has 13 amino acids.

J is TRBJ1-1 and V is TRBV9; no clear D. V lost 4 bases to trimming and J lost 0 bases, with 7 bases between them. This CDR3 comprises 13 residues. Germline V gene lookup returns CDR1 SGDLS and CDR2 YYNGEE. In nucleotides, the CDR3 is TGTGCCAGCAGCCTGCGTATGAACACTGAAGCTTTCTTT. Residues: CASSLRMNTEAFF.

This clone showed up just once. The J gene is TRBJ1-4, the V gene TRBV5-1, with 7 bases identical to TRBD1. CDR1 is SGHRS and CDR2 is YFSETQ in the germline V gene. Trimming took 4 bases from V and 4 from J; bases not matched to a gene: 4. The CDR3 is made up of 14 amino acids. The CDR3 region has the DNA TGCGCCAGCAGCCGGGACAGCAATAATGAAAAACTGTTTTTT. It encodes CASSRDSNNEKLFF.

The gene calls are TRBV7-2 and TRBJ2-1; the match to TRBD2 covers 7 bases. CDR1 is SGHTA, CDR2 FQGNSA, per germline. The CDR3 is made up of 15 amino acids. Trimming at V came to 2 bases and at J to 3 bases, leaving 4 bases not matched to a gene. This chain's CDR3 is CASSLQREVYNEQFF. CDR3 DNA: TGTGCCAGCAGCTTACAACGGGAGGTCTACAATGAGCAGTTCTTC.

The chain has TRBV27 and TRBJ1-2, with TRBD1 as a possible D gene (6 bases). The germline V gene encodes CDR1 MNHEY and CDR2 SMNVEV (reference sequence). The CDR3 has 13 residues. V lost 2 bases and J 4 bases, leaving 8 bases between the germline ends. The CDR3 sequence is CASSLGGGYGYTF. CDR3 DNA: TGTGCCAGCAGTTTAGGGGGCGGCTATGGCTACACCTTC.

The V and J genes are TRBV28 and TRBJ1-3; perhaps TRBD1 as D (5 bases). Germline CDR1 is MDHEN and CDR2 is SYDVKM. V was clipped by 1 base and J by 1 base, with 14 bases between them. The CDR3 is 17 amino acids. DNA of the CDR3: TGTGCCAGCAGTTTATCCGGGGGACCGTTTTCTGGAAACACCATATATTTT. This sequence encodes CASSLSGGPFSGNTIYF. Variable domain in full (rest from reference TRBV28 and TRBJ1-3): DVKVTQSSRYLVKRTGEKVFLECVQDMDHENMFWYRQDPGLGLRLIYFSYDVKMKEKGDIPEGYSVSREKKERFSLILESASTNQTSMYLCASSLSGGPFSGNTIYFGEGSWLTVV.

The chain carries TRBV7-6 and TRBJ1-4; TRBD1 aligns across 9 bases. The V gene end was trimmed by 5 bases and the J gene end by 1 base; junction bases not matched to a gene: 11. There are 18 residues in the CDR3. Germline loops: CDR1 SGHVS, CDR2 FNYEAQ. The CDR3 is CASSLQGASSLTNEKLFF. CDR3 coding DNA: TGTGCCAGCAGCCTACAGGGGGCGAGCTCCCTAACTAATGAAAAACTGTTTTTT. The complete variable domain, with remaining parts taken from reference TRBV7-6 and TRBJ1-4, reads GAGVSQSPRYKVTKRGQDVALRCDPISGHVSLYWYRQALGQGPEFLTYFNYEAQQDKSGLPNDRFSAERPEGSISTLTIQRTEQRDSAMYRCASSLQGASSLTNEKLFFGSGTQLSVL.

V is TRBV18 and J is TRBJ2-3; D is possibly TRBD2 (6 bases). The length of the CDR3 is 16 residues. Between the trimmed V and J ends, which lost 2 bases and 1 base, there was a span of 13 bases. Germline values: CDR1 KGHSH, CDR2 LQKENI. The CDR3 nucleotides read TGTGCCAGCTCACCAATCTTGGGGGAGGGCACAGATACGCAGTATTTT. It codes for CASSPILGEGTDTQYF.

In the case of this clone: Other nucleotide sequences in the sample specify the same CDR3. This chain's CDR3 is CASSSTGRSTEAFF. CDR3 DNA sequence: TGTGCCAGCAGTTCTACAGGGAGGAGCACTGAAGCTTTCTTT. The chain carries TRBV6-5 and TRBJ1-1; a possible D gene is TRBD1 (6 bases). This CDR3 has 14 amino acids. The germline CDR1 and CDR2 sequences are MNHEY and SVGAGI. V was clipped by 4 bases and J by 4 bases, with 13 bases between them.

As regards this clone: One junction end does not reproduce the germline sequence, and a read error may be involved. The chain carries TRBV19 and TRBJ2-5; either TRBD1 or TRBD2 may supply D (6 bases each). The CDR3 extends over 10 amino acids. Per germline, CDR1 LNHDA and CDR2 SQIVND (reference sequence). The CDR3 region has the DNA TGTGCCAGTAGTACGGGGGACAAGCACTTC. Amino acid sequence: CASSTGDKHF.

This rearrangement joins TRBV5-8 to TRBJ2-7; 14 nucleotides agree with TRBD2. The CDR3 contains 18 residues. V lost 3 bases, J lost 2 bases, and 10 bases stayed unmatched. Germline V gene lookup returns CDR1 SGHTS and CDR2 YDEGEE. CDR3 sequence: CASSSPGLAGVGTYEQYF. The CDR3 DNA is TGTGCCAGCAGCTCACCGGGACTAGCGGGAGTCGGAACCTACGAGCAGTACTTC.

This chain uses TRBV20-1 with TRBJ2-1, with 9 positions matching TRBD2. This CDR3 comprises 14 residues. Germline V lookup: CDR1 DFQATT, CDR2 SNEGSKA (reference sequence). Trimming removed 3 bases from V and 4 bases from J; junction bases left unmatched: 4. In DNA form, the CDR3 reads TGCAGTGCTAGTAGGCTAGCGGGGTACAATGAGCAGTTCTTC. Translated: CSASRLAGYNEQFF.

The chain couples TRBV30 to TRBJ1-3; TRBD1 matches 7 bases. In germline, CDR1 is GTSNPN, CDR2 SVGIG (reference sequence). With 8 bases clipped from V and 2 bases from J, the junction kept 6 bases outside the gene matches. The CDR3 sequence is 13 residues long. The CDR3, as DNA: TGTGCCCAGACAGGGACAACTGGAAACACCATATATTTT. Translated: CAQTGTTGNTIYF.

The rearrangement uses TRBV20-1 and TRBJ1-1; TRBD1 agrees at 10 bases. The germline CDR1 and CDR2 sequences are DFQATT and SNEGSKA (reference sequence). The ends lost 3 bases at V and 1 base at J; junction bases unmatched: 5. The CDR3 totals 15 residues. CDR3 amino acids: CSASGQGGPNTEAFF. The DNA for the CDR3 is TGCAGTGCTAGTGGACAGGGGGGGCCGAACACTGAAGCTTTCTTT.